The clone carrying this T cell receptor (beta chain) was seen ten or more times. This entry is derived from a study of regulatory T cells in long-lasting Graves disease. Study in general: Graves' patients (newly diagnosed) had been on antithyroid drugs under 3 months.

The time point is: newly diagnosed GD, antithyroid drugs for less than 3 months. The TCR library was made from RNA that had been extracted from PBMCs in TRIzol. Arm-PCR of CDR3 regions with iRepertoire HTBI primers generated TCR beta libraries. Study processing details: Sequenced samples collectively carried under 75 TRBV and some 15 TRBJ segments. In TCRdb, the multiplex PCR reads were re-called with MiXCR into one record per CDR3 protein. TCRdb, rather than the study authors, made the V and J calls. The data hold about 320,000 distinct CDR3 sequences, with about a sixth observed a single time. CDR3 length: 14 amino acids. CDR1 ENHRY and CDR2 SYGVKD come from the germline V gene. The V and J ends lost 7 bases and 0 bases respectively, with 12 bases between them.

The sequence came from a female donor with Graves disease. V is TRBV10-3 and J is TRBJ1-1, with D perhaps matching TRBD1 (5 bases). This sample comprised peripheral blood mononuclear cells (PBMCs), obtained at new diagnosis, from a patient treated with antithyroid drugs. The CDR3 loop reads CAIKSSGMNTEAFF. The CDR3 DNA follows: TGTGCCATCAAGTCTTCAGGGATGAACACTGAAGCTTTCTTT.